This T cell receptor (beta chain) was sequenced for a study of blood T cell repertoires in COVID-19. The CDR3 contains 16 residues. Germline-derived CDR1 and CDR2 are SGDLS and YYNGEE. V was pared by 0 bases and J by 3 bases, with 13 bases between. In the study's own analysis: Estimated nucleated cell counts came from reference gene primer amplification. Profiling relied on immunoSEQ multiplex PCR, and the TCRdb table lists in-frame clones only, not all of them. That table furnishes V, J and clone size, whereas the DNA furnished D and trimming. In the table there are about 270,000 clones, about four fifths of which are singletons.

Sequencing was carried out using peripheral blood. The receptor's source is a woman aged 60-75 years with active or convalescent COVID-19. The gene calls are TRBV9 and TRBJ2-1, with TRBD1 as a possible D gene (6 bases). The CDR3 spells CASSVGDTSFYNEQFF. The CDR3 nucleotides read TGTGCCAGCAGCGTAGGGGACACCTCCTTCTACAATGAGCAGTTCTTC.